The clone carrying this T cell receptor (beta chain) was detected ten times or more. It was by quantitative 5'-RACE with molecular barcodes that TCR beta libraries were made. A single record per CDR3 protein comes from TCRdb applying MiXCR to the 5' RACE reads. The profile shows fewer than 350,000 distinct CDR3 sequences, under 14% of them singletons. The CDR3 is 14 residues long. The V and J ends lost 6 bases and 3 bases respectively, with 12 bases between them. This specimen belongs to a study of CD8 T cells in ankylosing spondylitis. The V gene is TRBV12-3 or TRBV12-4, the J gene TRBJ1-5; possible D gene TRBD1, 6 bases. The sequenced sample was blood, either unsorted or a sorted T cell fraction (not recorded which). This sequence originates from a female donor with ankylosing spondylitis or in good health (not recorded which). CDR3 in DNA: TGTGCCAGCAGCCCCTACAGGGACAATCAGCCCCAGCATTTT. As protein: CASSPYRDNQPQHF.